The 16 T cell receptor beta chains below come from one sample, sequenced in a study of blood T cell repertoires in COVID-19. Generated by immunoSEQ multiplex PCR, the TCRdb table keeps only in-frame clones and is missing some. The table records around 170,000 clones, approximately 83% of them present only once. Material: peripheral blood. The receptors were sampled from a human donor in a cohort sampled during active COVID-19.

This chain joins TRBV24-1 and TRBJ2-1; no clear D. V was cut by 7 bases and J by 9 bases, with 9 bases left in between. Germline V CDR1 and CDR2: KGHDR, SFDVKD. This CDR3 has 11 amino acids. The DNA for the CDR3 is TGTGCCACCAGGTCTACCTTTGAGCAGTTCTTC. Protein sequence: CATRSTFEQFF.

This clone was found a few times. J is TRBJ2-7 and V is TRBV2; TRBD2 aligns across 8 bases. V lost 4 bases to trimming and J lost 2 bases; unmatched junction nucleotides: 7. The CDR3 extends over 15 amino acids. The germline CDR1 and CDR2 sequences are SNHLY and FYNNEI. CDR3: CASSGAGGGAYEQYF. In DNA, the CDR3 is TGTGCCAGCAGTGGGGCGGGGGGAGGGGCCTACGAGCAGTACTTC. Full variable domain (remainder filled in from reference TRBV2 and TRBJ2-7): EPEVTQTPSHQVTQMGQEVILRCVPISNHLYFYWYRQILGQKVEFLVSFYNNEISEKSEIFDDQFSVERPDGSNFTLKIRSTKLEDSAMYFCASSGAGGGAYEQYFGPGTRLTVT.

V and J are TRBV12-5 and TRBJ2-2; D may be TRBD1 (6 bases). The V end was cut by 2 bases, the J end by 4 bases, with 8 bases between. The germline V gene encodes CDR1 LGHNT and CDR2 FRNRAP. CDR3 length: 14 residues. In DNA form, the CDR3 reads TGTGCTAGTGGTTTGCAGGGGCTCACCGGGGAGCTGTTTTTT. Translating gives CASGLQGLTGELFF.

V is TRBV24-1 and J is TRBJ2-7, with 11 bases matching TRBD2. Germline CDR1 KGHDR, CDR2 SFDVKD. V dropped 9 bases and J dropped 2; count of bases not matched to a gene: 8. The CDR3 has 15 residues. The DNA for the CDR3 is TGTGCCACCCAGGAAGGGACTAGCGGTCCCTACGAGCAGTACTTC. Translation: CATQEGTSGPYEQYF.

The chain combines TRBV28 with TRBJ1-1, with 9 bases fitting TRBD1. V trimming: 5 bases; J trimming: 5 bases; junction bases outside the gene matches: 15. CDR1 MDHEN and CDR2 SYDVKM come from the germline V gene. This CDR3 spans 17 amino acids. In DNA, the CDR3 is TGTGCCAGCAGTACTGCCGGGACAGGGACCCGGGGGACTGAAGCTTTCTTT. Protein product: CASSTAGTGTRGTEAFF.

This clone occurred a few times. CDR3 DNA: TGTGCCAGTACCACGACAGGGGTCGGAGAAAAACTGTTTTTT. It translates to CASTTTGVGEKLFF. This chain uses TRBV19 with TRBJ1-4, with 8 bases fitting TRBD1. Germline-derived CDR1 and CDR2 are LNHDA and SQIVND (reference sequence). Trimming took 7 bases from V and 8 from J; bases not matched to a gene: 9. The CDR3 is made up of 14 amino acids.

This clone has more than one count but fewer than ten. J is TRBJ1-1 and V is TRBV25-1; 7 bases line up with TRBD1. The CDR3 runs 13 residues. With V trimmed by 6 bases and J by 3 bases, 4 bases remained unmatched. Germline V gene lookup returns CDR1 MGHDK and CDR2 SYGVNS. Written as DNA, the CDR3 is TGTGCCAGCAGGAAACAGGGGTACACTGAAGCTTTCTTT. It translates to CASRKQGYTEAFF. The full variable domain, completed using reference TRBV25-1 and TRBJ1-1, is EADIYQTPRYLVIGTGKKITLECSQTMGHDKMYWYQQDPGMELHLIHYSYGVNSTEKGDLSSESTVSRIRTEHFPLTLESARPSHTSQYLCASRKQGYTEAFFGQGTRLTVV.

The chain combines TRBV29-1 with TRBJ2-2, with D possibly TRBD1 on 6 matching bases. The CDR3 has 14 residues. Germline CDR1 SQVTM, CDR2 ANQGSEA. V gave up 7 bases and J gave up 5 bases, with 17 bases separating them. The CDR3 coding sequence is TGCAGCGGGAGGCAGGGGCTTCAAACCGGGGAGCTGTTTTTT. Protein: CSGRQGLQTGELFF.

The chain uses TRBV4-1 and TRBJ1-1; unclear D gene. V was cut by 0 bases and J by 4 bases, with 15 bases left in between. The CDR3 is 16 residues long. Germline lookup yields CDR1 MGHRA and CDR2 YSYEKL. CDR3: CASSQDERFGSTEAFF. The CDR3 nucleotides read TGCGCCAGCAGCCAAGATGAACGGTTCGGTAGCACTGAAGCTTTCTTT.

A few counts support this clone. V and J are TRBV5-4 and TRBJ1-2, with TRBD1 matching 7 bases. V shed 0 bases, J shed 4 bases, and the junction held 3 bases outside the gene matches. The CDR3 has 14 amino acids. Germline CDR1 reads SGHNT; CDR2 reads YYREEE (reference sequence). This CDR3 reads CASSLGSGGYGYTF. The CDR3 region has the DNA TGTGCCAGCAGCTTGGGGTCAGGGGGCTATGGCTACACCTTC.

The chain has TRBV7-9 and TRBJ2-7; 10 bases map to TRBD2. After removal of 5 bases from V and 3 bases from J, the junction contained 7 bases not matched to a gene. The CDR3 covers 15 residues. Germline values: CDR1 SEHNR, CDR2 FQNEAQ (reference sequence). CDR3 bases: TGTGCCAGCAGCCCGTGGGCTAGCGGGGGCTACGAGCAGTACTTC. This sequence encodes CASSPWASGGYEQYF.

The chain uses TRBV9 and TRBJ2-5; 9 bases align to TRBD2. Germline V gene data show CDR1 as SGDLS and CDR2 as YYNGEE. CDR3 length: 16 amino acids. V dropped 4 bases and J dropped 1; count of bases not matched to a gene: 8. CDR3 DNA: TGTGCCAGCAGCCGTAGTCCTAGCGGGGTCCAAGAGACCCAGTACTTC. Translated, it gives CASSRSPSGVQETQYF.

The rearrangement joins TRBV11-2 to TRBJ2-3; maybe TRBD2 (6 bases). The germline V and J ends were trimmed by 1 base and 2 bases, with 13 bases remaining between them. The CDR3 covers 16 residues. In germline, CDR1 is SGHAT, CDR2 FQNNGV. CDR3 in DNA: TGTGCCAGCAGCTTAGGCCCGGGGGACGCCACAGATACGCAGTATTTT. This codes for CASSLGPGDATDTQYF.

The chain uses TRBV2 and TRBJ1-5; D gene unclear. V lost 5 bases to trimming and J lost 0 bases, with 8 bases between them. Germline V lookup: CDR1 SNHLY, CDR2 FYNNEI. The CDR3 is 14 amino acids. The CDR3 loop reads CASSIRYSNQPQHF. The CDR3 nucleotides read TGTGCCAGCAGTATCCGCTATAGCAATCAGCCCCAGCATTTT. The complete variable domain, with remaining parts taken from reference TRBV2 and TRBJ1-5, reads EPEVTQTPSHQVTQMGQEVILRCVPISNHLYFYWYRQILGQKVEFLVSFYNNEISEKSEIFDDQFSVERPDGSNFTLKIRSTKLEDSAMYFCASSIRYSNQPQHFGDGTRLSIL.

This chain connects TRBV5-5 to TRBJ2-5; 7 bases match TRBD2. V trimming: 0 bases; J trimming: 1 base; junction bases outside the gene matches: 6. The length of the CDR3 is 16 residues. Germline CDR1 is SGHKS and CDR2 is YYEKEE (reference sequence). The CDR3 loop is CASSLVRGDVQETQYF. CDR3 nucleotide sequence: TGTGCCAGCAGCTTGGTACGGGGGGACGTCCAAGAGACCCAGTACTTC.

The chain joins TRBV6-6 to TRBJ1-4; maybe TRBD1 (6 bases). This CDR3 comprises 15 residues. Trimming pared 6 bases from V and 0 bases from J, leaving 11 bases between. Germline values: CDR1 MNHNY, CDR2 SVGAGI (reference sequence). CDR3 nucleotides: TGTGCCAGCAGGAGCACAGGGTCAACTAATGAAAAACTGTTTTTT. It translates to CASRSTGSTNEKLFF.